The sequence of this T cell receptor beta chain was determined in a study of T-cell memory formation after mild COVID-19. Looking at the study overall: In these data, TCR clusters were largely donor specific.

Study results and limitations: Day 15 to 85 contracting clones showed balanced CD4/CD8; later expanders leaned CD4+. Researchers found some responding clones in pre-infection memory, a sign that cross-reactive memory joined.

TCRdb passed the 5' RACE reads through MiXCR, listing each CDR3 protein once. The sample contains some 450,000 distinct CDR3 sequences, about a sixth of which appear only once. This clonotype was counted ten times or more. The antigen remains undetermined. Germline V lookup: CDR1 MGHRA, CDR2 YSYEKL. The CDR3 has 12 amino acids. The V gene lost 5 bases and the J gene lost 9 bases, with 8 bases spanning the gap. The source material was PBMCs or a T cell subset sorted from them (not recorded which). The receptor was isolated from a man between 18 and 29 years old who had mild COVID-19 (a few samples of this study predate the infection). Cell type and time point are not known. J is TRBJ1-6 and V is TRBV4-1; unclear D gene. In DNA, the CDR3 is TGCGCCAGCAGCACTGTGGCTTCACCCCTCCACTTT. It is translated as CASSTVASPLHF.